This TCR beta chain was observed in a study of neurological immune-mediated disorders (dated by TCRdb to between 2018 and 2021). With regard to the full study: The study compared peripheral blood TCR-beta repertoires of HTLV-I-associated myelopathy (HAM/TSP) patients, multiple sclerosis patients and healthy controls using UMI-based sequencing. Longitudinal HAM/TSP and healthy donors had 3 time-points each (about 3-45 month intervals). The 90 to 120 TCR-beta libraries covered PBMC samples along with longitudinal samples, technical triplicates, and paired sorted CD4+ and CD8+ T-cell subsets. Of the approximately 68 subjects in the cohort, about 14 were HAM/TSP patients, around 34 were multiple sclerosis patients, and some 20 were healthy controls. The investigation overall reported the following: The highest TCR clonal expansion was observed in HAM/TSP patients, whereas the lowest was observed in MS patients, even when compared with healthy controls. Expanded clones from different subjects shared no identical CDR3 amino acid sequences, which suggests that TCR-beta repertoires were private in all groups.

Trimming removed 4 bases from V and 2 bases from J; the gene matches leave 1 base unexplained. The CDR3 goes from the cysteine to the phenylalanine over 15 residues. Only CDR3 DNA is held: 45 bases, read in frame from base 1. From the germline V gene, CDR1 is SGHTA and CDR2 is FQGTGA. cDNA was synthesized by template-switch 5'RACE using a primer with a 10-nucleotide random unique molecular identifier that tagged each TCR transcript. Each sequencing run produced over 160 million TCR-beta sequences covering 15-18 subjects. The RNeasy kit was used to extract total RNA. TCR-beta VDJ regions were amplified with primers for the TCR constant region and the 5'RACE anchor, using the KAPA Real-time Library Amplification kit. A first PCR added sample indexes and Illumina adaptors, after which a second PCR increased the library yield. After purification with Ampure beads, the TCR product of roughly 650 bp was size-selected on a 2% E-gel SizeSelection system. Before pooling, libraries had their quality checked on a Bioanalyzer, their concentration measured with Qubit, and their quantity determined with the Kapa Library Quantification kit. Paired-end 2 x 150 bp sequencing of the libraries was performed on an Illumina HiSeq 2500. To increase sequence diversity, roughly 23-30% phiX was spiked into each library pool. The original pipeline was this. Quality-filtered reads were processed with the UMI-based MiGEC pipeline, and over 85% of raw TCR sequences were removed by the MiGEC pipeline during error correction. VDJ genes were aligned to IMGT germline references, and clonotypes were defined by unique CDR3 amino acid sequence plus V-J genes. Clonal expansion, Shannon diversity and CDR3 relatedness were evaluated with VDJtools (CalcPairwiseDistances, ClusterSamples), while phylogenetic trees were built in CLCbio workbench. A clone was classed as expanded if it had 8 or more unique UMIs, a cutoff based on coefficient-of-variation modelling across technical triplicates. TCRdb took the public reads, trimmed them with fastp at Q25, ran MiXCR for clone calling and kept in-frame beta chains. A single entry per CDR3 protein holds the most common genes and DNA from its merged rows. In this record, the V and J calls reflect TCRdb's handling and not the investigators' own analysis. For this sample the table gives under 130,000 distinct CDR3 sequences, of which under 14% were detected only once. Approximately 3.3% of the sample rests with the top ten.

This sample's time point label indicates: longitudinal time-point 3. Unsorted PBMC libraries were generated from 2 million PBMCs stored in RNAlater at -80 °C until RNA extraction. PBMCs were separated from peripheral blood using Ficoll-Hypaque density gradient centrifugation and then cryopreserved in liquid nitrogen. This clonotype was recorded many times. Its antigen is currently not known. Base qualities are missing; no much larger clone stands one base away. This clonotype was obtained from a female donor with HTLV-1-associated myelopathy (HAM/TSP). Source material: PBMCs. This chain joins TRBV7-3 to TRBJ2-1; 11 bases in the middle match TRBD1. The nucleotide sequence reads as follows: TGTGCCAGCAGCTGGACAGGGGGCGCCTACAATGAGCAGTTCTTC. Translated, it reads CASSWTGGAYNEQFF.